Included here is one T cell receptor (beta chain) sequence, with context. The CDR3 covers 13 residues. Germline V gives CDR1 ENHRY, CDR2 SYGVKD. V was clipped by 7 bases and J by 4 bases, with 13 bases between them. These data originate in a study of blood T cell repertoires in COVID-19. TCRdb keeps only in-frame clones here, not all; method: immunoSEQ multiplex PCR. The top ten hold 1% of the sample, which has 300,000 or so clones, around 90% seen once. This chain joins TRBV10-3 and TRBJ1-1; D is possibly TRBD1 (6 bases). The material sequenced was peripheral blood. The clonotype was recovered from a man over 45 with active or convalescent COVID-19. The CDR3 region is CAIKRGEGTEAFF. The DNA of the CDR3 is TGTGCCATCAAGAGGGGGGAGGGCACTGAAGCTTTCTTT.